These T cell receptor beta chains were read from a single sample in a study of CD8+CD57+ T cells in acquired aplastic anemia. TCRdb re-called the reads with MiXCR, one entry per CDR3 protein. Of roughly 300,000 distinct CDR3 sequences listed, 55% to 65% are singletons. Sequenced material: sorted CD4+, CD8+, or CD8+CD57+ T cells (not recorded which) from PBMCs. Source of these receptors: a human donor with severe aplastic anemia or a healthy control (not recorded which). CDR3s include the opening cysteine and the closing phenylalanine or tryptophan. The D gene is left open where the match is weak. Only part of the rows carry a size: once, few, many, or a class if the clone is expanded.

D gene,J gene,clone size,V gene,CDR3 DNA,CDR3 protein
-,TRBJ2-2,many,TRBV6-5,TGTGCCAGCAGACGCCCACCCACCGGGGAGCTGTTTTTT,CASRRPPTGELFF
TRBD2,TRBJ2-5,-,TRBV20-1,TGCAGTGCTAGGTTTAGCGGGGGAGAGACCCAGTACTTC,CSARFSGGETQYF
TRBD1,TRBJ1-3,many,TRBV7-2,TGTGCCAGCAGCCGGAGCTCAGGGGGCTCTGGAAACACCATATATTTT,CASSRSSGGSGNTIYF
-,TRBJ2-7,few,TRBV7-6,TGTGCCAGCAGTCACCAGGGGAACGAGCAGTACTTC,CASSHQGNEQYF
TRBD2,TRBJ2-7,many,TRBV7-2,TGTGCCAGCAGCTTAATTATAGGGAGCGGGGGACAACTCTACGAGCAGTACTTC,CASSLIIGSGGQLYEQYF
-,TRBJ2-5,-,TRBV15,TGTGCCACCAGCAGAGACAAGGGGGAGACCCAGTACTTC,CATSRDKGETQYF
-,TRBJ1-4,-,TRBV5-4,TGTGCCAGCAGCTTTCAGGTCGGGACAAACTTTGAAAAACTGTTTTTT,CASSFQVGTNFEKLFF
-,TRBJ1-1,many,TRBV11-3,TGTGCCAGCAGCTTAAACAGCCAGAACACTGAAGCTTTCTTT,CASSLNSQNTEAFF
TRBD2,TRBJ2-7,few,TRBV20-1,TGCAGTGCCGATGGGACTAGCGGGAGGTACGAGCAGTACTTC,CSADGTSGRYEQYF
TRBD2,TRBJ2-2,few,TRBV24-1,TGTGCCACCAGTGATATAACTAGCGGGAGGAGGACCGGGGAGCTGTTTTTT,CATSDITSGRRTGELFF
TRBD1,TRBJ2-7,many,TRBV5-6,TGTGCCAGCAGCTTTCCGGGACAGGGGAACAAGCAGTACTTC,CASSFPGQGNKQYF
TRBD2,TRBJ2-4,many,TRBV9,TGTGCCAGCAGCGGATCCTTAGCGGGGGATCGTGACGGCATTCAGTACTTC,CASSGSLAGDRDGIQYF
-,TRBJ1-5,-,TRBV2,TGTGCCAGCAGTACGACAATCAATCAGCCCCAGCATTTT,CASSTTINQPQHF
-,TRBJ2-2,-,TRBV5-1,TGCGCCAGCAGCCCCACGACTGCCACCGGGGAGCTGTTTTTT,CASSPTTATGELFF
-,TRBJ2-7,-,TRBV7-3,TGTGCCAGCAGCCTCTTTTCGGGTCTTGGGTACGAGCAGTACTTC,CASSLFSGLGYEQYF
-,TRBJ2-5,many,TRBV6-5,TGTGCCAGCAGACAACCGGGAGATGCTCAAGAGACCCAGTACTTC,CASRQPGDAQETQYF
-,TRBJ2-2,few,TRBV7-6,TGTGCCAGCAGCTTATCTGAGACTAGGGGCGGGGAGCTGTTTTTT,CASSLSETRGGELFF
-,TRBJ2-5,many,TRBV4-2,TGTGCCAGCAGCCAAGATTGGGCAAACAAAGGAGAGACCCAGTACTTC,CASSQDWANKGETQYF
TRBD1,TRBJ1-2,-,TRBV7-2,TGTGCCAGCAGCTTACTGCCGCAGGGGGCTGGGAATGGCTACACCTTC,CASSLLPQGAGNGYTF
-,TRBJ1-2,-,TRBV20-1,TGCAGTGCTAGAGATCGAAGACTGGGGGCCGACTATGGCTACACCTTC,CSARDRRLGADYGYTF
-,TRBJ2-3,many,TRBV20-1,TGCAGTGCTAATAGCGGAGCTAGCACAGATACGCAGTATTTT,CSANSGASTDTQYF
-,TRBJ2-7,-,TRBV7-2,TGTGCCAGCAGCTTAGCGGTACGGGGGACTCACTACGAGCATTACTTC,CASSLAVRGTHYEHYF
TRBD2,TRBJ2-1,-,TRBV5-1,TGCGCCAGCAGTTTGACTAGCGGGAGGGCCCTCAATGAGCAGTTCTTC,CASSLTSGRALNEQFF
-,TRBJ1-5,many,TRBV6-5,TGTGCCAGCAGGGGGGTAGGGAGGGAGCAGCCCCAGCATTTT,CASRGVGREQPQHF
-,TRBJ2-7,-,TRBV10-3,TGTGCCATCAGTGGGGGAGGCAGGGCCTACGAGCAGTACTTC,CAISGGGRAYEQYF
-,TRBJ2-1,-,TRBV20-1,TGCAGTGCTAGAGCCTCCGGTGAGCAGTTCTTC,CSARASGEQFF
TRBD2,TRBJ2-3,-,TRBV7-9,TGTGCCAGCAGCCCCACTAGCGGGGGGGCGTACACAGATACGCAGTATTTT,CASSPTSGGAYTDTQYF
-,TRBJ2-3,-,TRBV24-1,TGTGCCACCAGTGCCGGTAGCACAGATACGCAGTATTTT,CATSAGSTDTQYF
TRBD1,TRBJ1-6,-,TRBV7-2,TGTGCCAGCAGCTTTCAGACAGGGGGTATTTCACCCCTCCACTTT,CASSFQTGGISPLHF
-,TRBJ2-1,many,TRBV6-1,TGTGCCAGCAGTGCTAAGGGGAATTACAATGAGCAGTTCTTC,CASSAKGNYNEQFF
-,TRBJ1-1,many,TRBV13,TGTGCCAGCAGCTTCGGGGATACTGAAGCTTTCTTT,CASSFGDTEAFF